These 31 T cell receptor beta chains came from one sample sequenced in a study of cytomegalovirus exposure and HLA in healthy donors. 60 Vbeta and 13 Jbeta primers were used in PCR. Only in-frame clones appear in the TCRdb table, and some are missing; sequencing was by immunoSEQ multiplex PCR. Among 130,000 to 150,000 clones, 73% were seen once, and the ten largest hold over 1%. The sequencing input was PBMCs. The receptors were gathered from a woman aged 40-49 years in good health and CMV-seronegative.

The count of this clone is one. The CDR3 sequence is CASSLRTNPYNEQFF. DNA of the CDR3: TGCGCCAGCAGCTTGCGGACAAACCCCTACAATGAGCAGTTCTTC. This rearrangement joins TRBV5-1 to TRBJ2-1; weak D call: TRBD1 (5 bases). Germline CDR1 is SGHRS and CDR2 is YFSETQ. The CDR3 contains 15 residues. The V and J ends lost 1 base and 2 bases respectively, with 10 bases between them.

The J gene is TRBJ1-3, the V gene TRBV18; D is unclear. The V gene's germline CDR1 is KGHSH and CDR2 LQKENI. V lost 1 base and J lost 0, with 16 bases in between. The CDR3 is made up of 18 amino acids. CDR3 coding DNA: TGTGCCAGCTCACCACGTAGTTCCCCGGGGTCCTCTGGAAACACCATATATTTT. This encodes CASSPRSSPGSSGNTIYF. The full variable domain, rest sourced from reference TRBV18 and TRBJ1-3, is NAGVMQNPRHLVRRRGQEARLRCSPMKGHSHVYWYRQLPEEGLKFMVYLQKENIIDESGMPKERFSAEFPKEGPSILRIQQVVRGDSAAYFCASSPRSSPGSSGNTIYFGEGSWLTVV.

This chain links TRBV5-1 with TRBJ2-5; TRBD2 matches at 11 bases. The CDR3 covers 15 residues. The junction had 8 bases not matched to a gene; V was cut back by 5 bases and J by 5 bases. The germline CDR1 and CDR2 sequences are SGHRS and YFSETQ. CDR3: CASSLAGGRVETQYF. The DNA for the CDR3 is TGCGCCAGCAGTTTAGCGGGGGGGCGCGTGGAGACCCAGTACTTC.

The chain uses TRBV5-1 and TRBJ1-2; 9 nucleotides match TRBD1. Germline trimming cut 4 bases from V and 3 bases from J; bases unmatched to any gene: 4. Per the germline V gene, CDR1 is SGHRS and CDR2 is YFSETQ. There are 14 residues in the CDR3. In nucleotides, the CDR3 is TGCGCCAGCAGCACCGACAGGGGGGACTATGGCTACACCTTC. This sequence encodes CASSTDRGDYGYTF.

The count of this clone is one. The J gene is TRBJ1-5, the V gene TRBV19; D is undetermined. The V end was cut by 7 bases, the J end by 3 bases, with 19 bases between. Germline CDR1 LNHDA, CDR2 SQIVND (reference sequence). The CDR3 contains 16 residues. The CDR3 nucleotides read TGTGCCAGTACCCGATTAGCGTCGGGCTTCAATCAGCCCCAGCATTTT. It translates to CASTRLASGFNQPQHF.

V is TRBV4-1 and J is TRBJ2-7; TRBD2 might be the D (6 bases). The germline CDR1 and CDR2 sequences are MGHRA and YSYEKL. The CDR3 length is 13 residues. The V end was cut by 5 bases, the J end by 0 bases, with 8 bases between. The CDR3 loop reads CASSAGSSYEQYF. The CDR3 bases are TGCGCCAGCAGCGCCGGGAGCTCCTACGAGCAGTACTTC.

The DNA of the CDR3 is TGTGCCAGCAGTTACTCACCCGGGACAGGGAAAAAACTGTTTTTT. It translates to CASSYSPGTGKKLFF. This chain links TRBV6-5 with TRBJ1-4; the match to TRBD1 covers 9 bases. The CDR3 loop spans 15 amino acids. J lost 9 bases, V lost 0 bases, and 5 bases had no gene match. Germline values: CDR1 MNHEY, CDR2 SVGAGI.

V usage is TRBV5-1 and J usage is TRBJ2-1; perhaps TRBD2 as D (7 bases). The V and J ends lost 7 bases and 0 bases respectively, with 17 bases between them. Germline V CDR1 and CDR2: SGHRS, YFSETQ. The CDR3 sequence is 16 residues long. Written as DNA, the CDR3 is TGCGCCAGCTCAAGGGGGGGGGCGATCTCCTACAATGAGCAGTTCTTC. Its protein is CASSRGGAISYNEQFF.

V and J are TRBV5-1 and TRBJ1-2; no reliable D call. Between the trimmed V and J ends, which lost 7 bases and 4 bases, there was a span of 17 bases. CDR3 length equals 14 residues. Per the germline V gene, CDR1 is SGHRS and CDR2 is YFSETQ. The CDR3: CASASGDLLYGYTF. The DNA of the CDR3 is TGCGCCAGCGCCAGCGGGGATCTCCTCTATGGCTACACCTTC.

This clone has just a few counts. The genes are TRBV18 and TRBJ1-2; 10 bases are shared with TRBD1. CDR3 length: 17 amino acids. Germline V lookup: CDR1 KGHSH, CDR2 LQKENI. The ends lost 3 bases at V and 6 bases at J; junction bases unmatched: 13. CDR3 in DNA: TGTGCCAGCTCACCTGGGACAGGGGATACCCGCCATGATGGCTACACCTTC. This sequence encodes CASSPGTGDTRHDGYTF.

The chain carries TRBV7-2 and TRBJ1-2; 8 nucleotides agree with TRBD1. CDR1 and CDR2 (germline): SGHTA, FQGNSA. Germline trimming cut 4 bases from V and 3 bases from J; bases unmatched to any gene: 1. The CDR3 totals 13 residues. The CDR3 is CASSSGQDYGYTF. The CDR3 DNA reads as TGTGCCAGCAGCTCGGGACAGGACTATGGCTACACCTTC.

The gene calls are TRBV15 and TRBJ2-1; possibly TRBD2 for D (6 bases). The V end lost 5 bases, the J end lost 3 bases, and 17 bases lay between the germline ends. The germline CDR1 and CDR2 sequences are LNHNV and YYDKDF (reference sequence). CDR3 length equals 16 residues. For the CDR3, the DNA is TGTGCCACCAGCCCTCGAGTTGGTAGCGGCTACAATGAGCAGTTCTTC. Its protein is CATSPRVGSGYNEQFF.

CDR3 region: CASSPPGGGDNTEAFF. Written as DNA, the CDR3 is TGTGCCAGCTCACCACCCGGCGGGGGCGATAACACTGAAGCTTTCTTT. The rearrangement joins TRBV18 to TRBJ1-1; the D gene is possibly TRBD1 (6 bases). Germline V gene lookup returns CDR1 KGHSH and CDR2 LQKENI. V lost 0 bases, J lost 2 bases, and 13 bases lay in between. This CDR3 contains 16 residues.

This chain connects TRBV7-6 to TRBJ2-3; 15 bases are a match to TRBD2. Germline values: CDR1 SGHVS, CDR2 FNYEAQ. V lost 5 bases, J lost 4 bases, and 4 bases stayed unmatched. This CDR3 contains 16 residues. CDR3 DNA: TGTGCCAGCAGCACCGGACTAGCGGGGGGGCCAGATACGCAGTATTTT. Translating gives CASSTGLAGGPDTQYF. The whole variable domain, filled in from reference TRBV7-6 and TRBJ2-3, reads GAGVSQSPRYKVTKRGQDVALRCDPISGHVSLYWYRQALGQGPEFLTYFNYEAQQDKSGLPNDRFSAERPEGSISTLTIQRTEQRDSAMYRCASSTGLAGGPDTQYFGPGTRLTVL.

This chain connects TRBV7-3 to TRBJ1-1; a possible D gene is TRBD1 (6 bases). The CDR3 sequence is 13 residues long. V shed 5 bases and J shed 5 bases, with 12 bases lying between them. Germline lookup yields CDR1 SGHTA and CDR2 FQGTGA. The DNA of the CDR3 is TGTGCCAGCAGCCGGGACAAGGGGACTGAAGCTTTCTTT. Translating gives CASSRDKGTEAFF.

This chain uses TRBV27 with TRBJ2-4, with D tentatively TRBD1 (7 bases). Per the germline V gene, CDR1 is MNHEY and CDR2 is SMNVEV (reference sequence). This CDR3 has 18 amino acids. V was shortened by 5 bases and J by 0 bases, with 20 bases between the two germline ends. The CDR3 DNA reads TGTGCCAGCAGTAGGGTAACAAACAGGGGACTAGCCAAAAACATTCAGTACTTC. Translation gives CASSRVTNRGLAKNIQYF.

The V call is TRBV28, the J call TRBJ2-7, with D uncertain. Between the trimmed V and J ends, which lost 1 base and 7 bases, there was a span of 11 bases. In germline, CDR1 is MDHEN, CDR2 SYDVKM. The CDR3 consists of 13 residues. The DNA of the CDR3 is TGTGCCAGCAGTTTATCCTCGGGTGGGGAGCAGTACGTC. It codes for CASSLSSGGEQYV.

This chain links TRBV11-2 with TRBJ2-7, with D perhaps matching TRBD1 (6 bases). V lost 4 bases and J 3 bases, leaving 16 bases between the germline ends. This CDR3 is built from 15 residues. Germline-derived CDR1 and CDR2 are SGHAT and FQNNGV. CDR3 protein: CASSSSTGLNYEQYF. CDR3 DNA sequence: TGTGCCAGCAGCTCATCCACAGGGCTAAACTACGAGCAGTACTTC.

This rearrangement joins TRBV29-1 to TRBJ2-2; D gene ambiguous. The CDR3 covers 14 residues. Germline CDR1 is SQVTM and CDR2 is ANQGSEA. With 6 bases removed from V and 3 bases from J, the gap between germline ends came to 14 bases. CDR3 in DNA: TGCAGCGTGATGGAGTTCGTGGACACCGGGGAGCTGTTTTTT. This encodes CSVMEFVDTGELFF.

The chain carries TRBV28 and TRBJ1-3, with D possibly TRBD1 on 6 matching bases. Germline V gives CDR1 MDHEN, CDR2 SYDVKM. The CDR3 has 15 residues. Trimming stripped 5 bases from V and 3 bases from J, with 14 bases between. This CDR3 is CASSLTTGNGNTIYF. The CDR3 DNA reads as TGTGCCAGCAGTCTCACAACAGGGAATGGAAACACCATATATTTT.

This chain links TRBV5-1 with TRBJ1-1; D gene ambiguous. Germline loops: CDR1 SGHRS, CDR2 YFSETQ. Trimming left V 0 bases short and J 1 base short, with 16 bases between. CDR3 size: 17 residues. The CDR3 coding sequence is TGCGCCAGCAGCTTGGCCGGACGGGAAGAAGGGAACACTGAAGCTTTCTTT. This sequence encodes CASSLAGREEGNTEAFF. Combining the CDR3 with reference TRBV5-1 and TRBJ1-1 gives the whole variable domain KAGVTQTPRYLIKTRGQQVTLSCSPISGHRSVSWYQQTPGQGLQFLFEYFSETQRNKGNFPGRFSGRQFSNSRSEMNVSTLELGDSALYLCASSLAGREEGNTEAFFGQGTRLTVV.

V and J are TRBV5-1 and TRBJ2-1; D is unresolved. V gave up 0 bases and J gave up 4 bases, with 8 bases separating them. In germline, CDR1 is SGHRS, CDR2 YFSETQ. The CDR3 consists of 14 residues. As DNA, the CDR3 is TGCGCCAGCAGCTTGGTGGCAGGTTACAATGAGCAGTTCTTC. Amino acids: CASSLVAGYNEQFF.

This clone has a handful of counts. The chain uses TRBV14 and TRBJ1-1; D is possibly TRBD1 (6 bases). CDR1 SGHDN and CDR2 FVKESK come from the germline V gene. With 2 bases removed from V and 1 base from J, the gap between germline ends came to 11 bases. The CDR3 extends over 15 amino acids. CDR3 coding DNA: TGTGCCAGCAGCCAACTGACAGGTTCGAACACTGAAGCTTTCTTT. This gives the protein CASSQLTGSNTEAFF.

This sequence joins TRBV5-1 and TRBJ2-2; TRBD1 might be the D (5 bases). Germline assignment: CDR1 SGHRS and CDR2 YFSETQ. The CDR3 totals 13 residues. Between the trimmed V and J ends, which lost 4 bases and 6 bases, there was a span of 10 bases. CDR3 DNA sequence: TGCGCCAGCAGCGCGACAGTTGCCGGGGAGCTGTTTTTT. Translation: CASSATVAGELFF.

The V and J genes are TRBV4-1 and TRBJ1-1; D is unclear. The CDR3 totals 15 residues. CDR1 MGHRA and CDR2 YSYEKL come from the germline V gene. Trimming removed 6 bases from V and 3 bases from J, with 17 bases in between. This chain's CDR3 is CASRLNGGFDTEAFF. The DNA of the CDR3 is TGCGCCAGCAGGCTTAATGGAGGATTTGACACTGAAGCTTTCTTT.

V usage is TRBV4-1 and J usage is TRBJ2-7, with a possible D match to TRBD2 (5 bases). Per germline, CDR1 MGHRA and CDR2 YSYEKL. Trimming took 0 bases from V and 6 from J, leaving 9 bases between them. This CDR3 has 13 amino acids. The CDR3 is CASSQERGIEQYF. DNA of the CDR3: TGCGCCAGCAGCCAAGAAAGAGGGATCGAGCAGTACTTC.

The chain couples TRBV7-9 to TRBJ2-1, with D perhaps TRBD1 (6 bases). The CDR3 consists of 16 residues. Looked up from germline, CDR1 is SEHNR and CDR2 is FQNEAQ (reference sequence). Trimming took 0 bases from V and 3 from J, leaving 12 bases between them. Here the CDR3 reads CASSLARTEDYNEQFF. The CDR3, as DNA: TGTGCCAGCAGCTTAGCCCGGACAGAAGACTACAATGAGCAGTTCTTC.

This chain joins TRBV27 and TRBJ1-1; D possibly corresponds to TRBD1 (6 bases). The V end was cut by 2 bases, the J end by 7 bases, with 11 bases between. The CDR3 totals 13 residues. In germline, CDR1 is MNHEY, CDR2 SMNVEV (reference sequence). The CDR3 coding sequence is TGTGCCAGCAGTTTAAGGACAGCCCATGAAGCTTTCTTT. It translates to CASSLRTAHEAFF.

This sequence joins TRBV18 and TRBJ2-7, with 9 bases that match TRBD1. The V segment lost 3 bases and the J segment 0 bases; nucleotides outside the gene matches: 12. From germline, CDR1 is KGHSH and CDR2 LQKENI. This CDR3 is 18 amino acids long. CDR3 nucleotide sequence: TGTGCCAGCTCACCTTACCACAGGGGGCCGGCGAGCTCCTACGAGCAGTACTTC. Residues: CASSPYHRGPASSYEQYF.

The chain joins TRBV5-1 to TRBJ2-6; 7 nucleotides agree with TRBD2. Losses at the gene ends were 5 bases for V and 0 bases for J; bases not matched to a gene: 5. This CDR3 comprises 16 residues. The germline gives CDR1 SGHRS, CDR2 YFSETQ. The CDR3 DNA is TGCGCCAGCAGGGGGGGGAGTAACTCTGGGGCCAACGTCCTGACTTTC. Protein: CASRGGSNSGANVLTF.

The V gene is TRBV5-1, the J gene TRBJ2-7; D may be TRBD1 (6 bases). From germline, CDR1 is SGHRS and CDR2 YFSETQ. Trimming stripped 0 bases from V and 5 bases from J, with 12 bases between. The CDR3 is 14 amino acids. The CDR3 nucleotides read TGCGCCAGCAGCTTGGAAGGGGGACCCCACGAGCAGTACGTC. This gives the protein CASSLEGGPHEQYV.